This T cell receptor beta chain was captured by sequencing in a study of cytomegalovirus exposure and HLA in healthy donors. General study points: Follow-up analysis later connected one missense variant in DCLRE1C with trimming of TCR beta V- and J-genes.

As for this clone: What it binds is unknown.

13 Jbeta primers and 60 Vbeta primers were used for the PCR. Repertoires were generated with immunoSEQ multiplex PCR, while TCRdb's copy carries only in-frame clones and drops some. The sample has about 91,000 clones; the top ten hold roughly 3%. The CDR3 is 14 amino acids. Per the germline V gene, CDR1 is SEHNR and CDR2 is FQNEAQ (reference sequence). V shed 0 bases, J shed 10 bases, and the junction held 6 bases outside the gene matches. The chain links TRBV7-9 to TRBJ1-1; the match to TRBD1 covers 9 bases. The source is a woman under 40 in good health and CMV-seronegative. Source material: PBMCs. CDR3 in amino acids: CASSLAGQGIVAFF. CDR3 bases: TGTGCCAGCAGCTTAGCAGGACAGGGGATCGTAGCTTTCTTT.